This TCR beta chain was recorded in a study of blood T cell repertoires in COVID-19. Study summary: Both acute and convalescent COVID-19 samples were obtained from the United States, Italy and Spain. The analysed material was cDNA or gDNA that came from T cells, B-cell-depleted T cells, or PBMCs.

Per the study methods: It was from reference gene primer amplification that nucleated cell counts were estimated. This table comes from immunoSEQ multiplex PCR, and its TCRdb copy is limited to in-frame clones, with some not included. That table furnishes V, J and clone size, whereas the DNA furnished D and trimming. This table holds over 250,000 clones, 75% to 90% found once. The CDR3 sequence is 17 residues long. Looked up from germline, CDR1 is KGHSH and CDR2 is LQKENI. J lost 5 bases, V lost 5 bases, and 12 bases had no gene match. The chain has TRBV18 and TRBJ2-4; 10 bases fit TRBD1. The sample consisted of peripheral blood. This sequence originates from a woman between 40 and 55 years old who had recovered from COVID-19. CDR3 nucleotide sequence: TGTGCCAGCTCAACGACGACAGGGGGCATTATCGAAAACATTCAGTACTTC. Its protein product is CASSTTTGGIIENIQYF.